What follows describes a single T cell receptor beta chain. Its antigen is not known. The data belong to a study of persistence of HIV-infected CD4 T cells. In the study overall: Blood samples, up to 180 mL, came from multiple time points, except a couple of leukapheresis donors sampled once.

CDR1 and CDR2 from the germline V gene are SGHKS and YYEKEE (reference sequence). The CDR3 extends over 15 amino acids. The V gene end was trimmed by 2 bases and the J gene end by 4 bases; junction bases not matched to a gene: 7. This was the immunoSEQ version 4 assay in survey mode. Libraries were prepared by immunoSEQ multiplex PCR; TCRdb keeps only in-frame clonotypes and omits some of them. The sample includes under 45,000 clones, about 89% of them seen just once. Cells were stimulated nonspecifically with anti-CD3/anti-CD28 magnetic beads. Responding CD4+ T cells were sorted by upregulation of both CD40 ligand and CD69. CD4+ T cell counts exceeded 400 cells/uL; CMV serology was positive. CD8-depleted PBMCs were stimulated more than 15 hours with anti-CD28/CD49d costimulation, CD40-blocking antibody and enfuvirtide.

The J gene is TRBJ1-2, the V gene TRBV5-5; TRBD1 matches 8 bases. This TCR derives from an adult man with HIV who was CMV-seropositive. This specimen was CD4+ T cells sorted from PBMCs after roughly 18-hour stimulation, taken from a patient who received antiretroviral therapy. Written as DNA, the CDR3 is TGTGCCAGCAGCTTTCTCGGACAGGGAGGCTATGGCTACACCTTC. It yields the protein CASSFLGQGGYGYTF.